The rows below give T cell receptor beta chains drawn from one sample of a study of T cell responses to AZD1222 COVID-19 vaccine. Sequenced by immunoSEQ multiplex PCR; TCRdb stores in-frame clones only, minus some. The table has about 140,000 clones, 85% to 95% seen once. The sample here was peripheral blood, taken on day 0 of MenACWY control vaccination. These receptors originate from an adult in good health. CDR3s include the opening cysteine and the closing phenylalanine or tryptophan. The D gene is left open where the match is weak. Not all rows give a size; the values are once, few, many and, for expanded clones, a class.

clone_size	v_call	d_call	j_call	cdr3_aa	cdr3_nt
NA	TRBV7-2	NA	TRBJ1-4	CASSLGATNEKLFF	TGTGCCAGCAGCTTGGGAGCAACTAATGAAAAACTGTTTTTT
once	TRBV10-3	TRBD1	TRBJ2-2	CAISDPTGGPTGELFF	TGTGCCATCAGTGATCCCACAGGGGGACCCACCGGGGAGCTGTTTTTT
NA	TRBV11-2	NA	TRBJ1-3	CASSYQGIGSGNTIYF	TGTGCCAGCAGCTATCAGGGGATAGGCTCCGGAAACACCATATATTTT
NA	TRBV7-2	TRBD2	TRBJ2-7	CASSLWTSAYEQYF	TGTGCCAGCAGCCTGTGGACTAGCGCTTACGAGCAGTACTTC
few	TRBV10-3	TRBD1	TRBJ2-1	CAIRGQGKTYNEQFF	TGTGCCATCAGAGGACAGGGGAAAACCTACAATGAGCAGTTCTTC
NA	TRBV12-3/TRBV12-4	TRBD1	TRBJ1-2	CASSQGASGYTF	TGTGCCAGCAGTCAGGGGGCGAGTGGCTACACCTTC
NA	TRBV4-2	NA	TRBJ2-1	CASSQDEGGSSYNEQFF	TGTGCCAGCAGCCAAGATGAGGGGGGCAGCTCCTACAATGAGCAGTTCTTC
NA	TRBV7-3	NA	TRBJ2-1	CASSLYGSSSYNEQFF	TGTGCCAGCAGCTTATACGGATCGAGCTCCTACAATGAGCAGTTCTTC
once	TRBV20-1	NA	TRBJ2-7	CSARAESEQYF	TGCAGTGCTAGAGCTGAGAGCGAGCAGTACTTC
NA	TRBV19	NA	TRBJ2-3	CASSIGINTQYF	TGTGCCAGTAGTATAGGTATCAATACGCAGTATTTT
NA	TRBV3-1/TRBV3-2	NA	TRBJ1-5	CASSQDLHQPQHF	TGTGCCAGCAGCCAAGACCTCCATCAGCCCCAGCATTTT
once	TRBV19	TRBD1	TRBJ2-2	CASSIAQGSGELFF	TGTGCCAGTAGTATAGCACAGGGGTCCGGGGAGCTGTTTTTT
NA	TRBV5-1	NA	TRBJ2-7	CASNRGTVESSYEQYF	TGCGCCAGCAATCGGGGGACGGTCGAAAGCTCCTACGAGCAGTACTTC
NA	TRBV5-8	NA	TRBJ1-1	CASSLDRDTEAFF	TGTGCCAGCAGCTTGGATCGGGACACTGAAGCTTTCTTT
NA	TRBV3-1/TRBV3-2	TRBD2	TRBJ2-1	CASSPDPSGGIFSYNEQFF	TGTGCCAGCAGCCCAGACCCTAGCGGGGGGATTTTCTCCTACAATGAGCAGTTCTTC
NA	TRBV2	NA	TRBJ2-7	CASSPGLSHNF	TGTGCCAGCAGTCCAGGGTTATCCCACAACTTC
NA	TRBV7-9	TRBD1	TRBJ1-2	CASISPRTGINYGYTF	TGTGCCAGCATATCTCCGAGGACAGGGATTAACTATGGCTACACCTTC
NA	TRBV7-9	TRBD2	TRBJ2-3	CASSLASGGLDTQYF	TGTGCCAGCAGCTTAGCTAGCGGGGGATTAGATACGCAGTATTTT
once	TRBV7-2	NA	TRBJ2-7	CASSRLAGLYEQYF	TGTGCCAGCAGCCGCCTGGCGGGGCTCTACGAGCAGTACTTC
NA	TRBV7-2	NA	TRBJ2-7	CASSLQDGYEQYF	TGTGCCAGCAGCTTACAGGACGGTTACGAGCAGTACTTC
NA	TRBV10-3	TRBD1	TRBJ2-1	CAISEGQGWNEQFF	TGTGCCATCAGTGAGGGACAGGGGTGGAATGAGCAGTTCTTC
NA	TRBV6-5	NA	TRBJ2-7	CASNERLEAYEQYF	TGTGCCAGCAACGAAAGACTAGAGGCCTACGAGCAGTACTTC
NA	TRBV19	TRBD1	TRBJ1-5	CASDGTVGNQPQHF	TGTGCCAGTGATGGGACAGTCGGCAATCAGCCCCAGCATTTT
NA	TRBV10-3	NA	TRBJ2-5	CAISGSPNQETQYF	TGTGCCATCAGTGGGTCCCCGAACCAAGAGACCCAGTACTTC
NA	TRBV2	NA	TRBJ2-7	CASSGSRGSYEQYF	TGTGCCAGCAGTGGTAGCAGGGGATCCTACGAGCAGTACTTC
NA	TRBV4-1	NA	TRBJ1-6	CASSQDWSGREDSPLHF	TGCGCCAGCAGCCAAGATTGGTCAGGCAGGGAAGATTCACCCCTCCACTTT
NA	TRBV3-1/TRBV3-2	NA	TRBJ2-7	CASSHSSASSYEQYF	TGTGCCAGCAGCCATTCGTCCGCATCCTCCTACGAGCAGTACTTC
NA	TRBV24-1	TRBD1	TRBJ1-1	CATSDPTGGHTEAFF	TGTGCCACCAGTGACCCCACAGGGGGGCACACTGAAGCTTTCTTT
medium-sized	TRBV6-5	NA	TRBJ1-6	CASSYSSGDSSPLHF	TGTGCCAGCAGTTACTCTTCAGGGGATAGTTCACCCCTCCACTTT
NA	TRBV9	TRBD2	TRBJ2-1	CASSVDITSGYNEQFF	TGTGCCAGCAGCGTAGATATTACTAGCGGATACAATGAGCAGTTCTTC
NA	TRBV4-1	NA	TRBJ1-1	CASSRRQLNTEAFF	TGCGCCAGCAGCCGGAGACAGTTGAACACTGAAGCTTTCTTT
NA	TRBV20-1	NA	TRBJ1-6	CSASEGRDSPLHF	TGCAGTGCTAGTGAAGGGAGGGATTCACCCCTCCACTTT
NA	TRBV28	TRBD1	TRBJ1-5	CASRRDRNDQPQHF	TGTGCCAGCAGACGGGACAGGAATGATCAGCCCCAGCATTTT
NA	TRBV7-9	NA	TRBJ2-5	CASAVSETQYF	TGTGCCAGCGCGGTGTCGGAGACCCAGTACTTC
NA	TRBV19	NA	TRBJ1-4	CASSTTRFEKLFF	TGTGCCAGTAGTACCACAAGATTTGAAAAACTGTTTTTT
NA	TRBV7-2	TRBD1	TRBJ1-5	CASSLGIDREDQPQHF	TGTGCCAGCAGCTTAGGTATTGACAGGGAAGATCAGCCCCAGCATTTT
NA	TRBV3-1/TRBV3-2	NA	TRBJ1-2	CASSNGWDTSNYGYTF	TGTGCCAGCAGCAATGGGTGGGACACCTCTAACTATGGCTACACCTTC
NA	TRBV2	TRBD1	TRBJ1-5	CASRAGQVDNQPQHF	TGTGCCAGCAGGGCGGGACAGGTGGACAATCAGCCCCAGCATTTT
few	TRBV6-1	NA	TRBJ1-1	CASSDWREDGTEAFF	TGTGCCAGCAGTGATTGGAGGGAAGATGGCACTGAAGCTTTCTTT
NA	TRBV6-1	NA	TRBJ1-3	CASSEDLVLGTASFSGNTIYF	TGTGCCAGCAGTGAAGATTTGGTTCTCGGGACGGCGAGTTTCTCTGGAAACACCATATATTTT
NA	TRBV5-1	TRBD1	TRBJ1-2	CASSLAGGELNYGYTF	TGCGCCAGCAGCTTAGCAGGGGGTGAACTAAACTATGGCTACACCTTC
NA	TRBV7-9	TRBD1	TRBJ1-5	CASSRDRDQPQHF	TGTGCCAGCAGCCGGGACAGAGATCAGCCCCAGCATTTT
NA	TRBV6-2/TRBV6-3	TRBD1	TRBJ1-2	CASSYSLTGSMAGYTF	TGTGCCAGCAGTTACTCACTGACAGGGTCAATGGCTGGCTACACCTTC
NA	TRBV9	TRBD1	TRBJ1-1	CASSVSGQADLRPMNTEAFF	TGTGCCAGCAGCGTCTCGGGACAGGCGGACCTTCGCCCAATGAACACTGAAGCTTTCTTT
NA	TRBV7-2	NA	TRBJ1-2	CASSPDGGYYGYTF	TGTGCCAGCAGCCCAGACGGTGGTTACTATGGCTACACCTTC
NA	TRBV9	TRBD2	TRBJ2-3	CASSYSGLDGDTQYF	TGTGCCAGCAGCTATAGCGGGCTAGACGGGGATACGCAGTATTTT
NA	TRBV6-2/TRBV6-3	TRBD1	TRBJ1-1	CASSYPGTVNTEAFF	TGTGCCAGCAGTTATCCCGGGACAGTGAACACTGAAGCTTTCTTT
NA	TRBV29-1	NA	TRBJ1-1	CSGVRQIEAFF	TGCAGCGGTGTACGACAGATTGAAGCTTTCTTT
NA	TRBV28	TRBD1	TRBJ1-4	CASEDRPTNEKLFF	TGTGCCAGCGAGGACAGGCCAACTAATGAAAAACTGTTTTTT
NA	TRBV5-1	TRBD2	TRBJ2-7	CASSPTPGTSNEQYF	TGCGCCAGCAGCCCCACCCCCGGGACTAGTAACGAGCAGTACTTC
NA	TRBV5-1	NA	TRBJ2-4	CASSPPQGGERNIQYF	TGCGCCAGCAGCCCTCCCCAAGGGGGGGAACGAAACATTCAGTACTTC